The sequence of this TCR beta chain was determined in a study of blood T cell repertoires in COVID-19. Germline lookup yields CDR1 ENHRY and CDR2 SYGVKD. The CDR3 extends over 12 amino acids. V shed 9 bases and J 6 bases; nucleotides not matched to a gene: 5. The age range of participants was about 18 to 100 years, with residence in approximately 25 US areas. Participants were placed into cohorts based on the clinical history they reported. The method was immunoSEQ multiplex PCR; TCRdb's version includes in-frame clones alone and lacks a portion of them. The table lists fewer than 200,000 clones, roughly nine tenths of them singletons.

Material for sequencing was PBMCs or T cells enriched from blood (not recorded which). The receptor was derived from a human donor with acute COVID-19. The donor label of this sample is uncertain. The J gene is TRBJ1-2, the V gene TRBV10-3; TRBD1 matches 9 bases. CDR3 sequence reads: CAITGTGHGYTF. The CDR3 DNA follows: TGTGCCATTACCGGGACAGGGCATGGCTACACCTTC.